Listed below are T cell receptor beta chains from one sample, sequenced in a study of shared clonotypes between healthy human individuals. Profiling relied on immunoSEQ multiplex PCR, and the TCRdb table lists in-frame clones only, not all of them. The repertoire holds a few million clones, with approximately 95% as singletons. Sequenced sample: naive CD4+ T cells from PBMCs. The receptor source for this set is a man aged 18 to 35 in good health. Some clones in this sample may be carry-over from other donors' samples. CDR3s include the opening cysteine and the closing phenylalanine or tryptophan. Each record gives: J gene, V gene, CDR3 protein.

TRBJ1-2,TRBV5-1,CASSLRWLVEGYTF
TRBJ1-5,TRBV2,CASTLQGMDNQPQHF
TRBJ2-2,TRBV7-9,CASERQGGTGELFF
TRBJ2-7,TRBV7-8,CASVLSSGTYEQYF
TRBJ1-1,TRBV5-4,CASSPGQQNTEAFF
TRBJ1-2,TRBV4-3,CASSQYWAVEGEGYGYTF
TRBJ2-7,TRBV19,CASKPPGAGRDEQYF
TRBJ2-7,TRBV5-1,CASSLEPDRATYEQYF
TRBJ2-7,TRBV15,CATRRTGNSYEQYF
TRBJ2-5,TRBV7-3,CASSLRLQETQYF
TRBJ1-5,TRBV19,CASSAWPGQPQHF
TRBJ2-3,TRBV7-9,CASSRQAGGVDTQYF
TRBJ2-2,TRBV11-2,CASSRKGGNTGELFF
TRBJ2-5,TRBV18,CASSPDQETQYF
TRBJ2-5,TRBV5-6,CASSEGSWYQETQYF
TRBJ2-1,TRBV5-1,CASSDPGKASDEQFF
TRBJ1-2,TRBV6-5,CASSGEFVAGSYTF
TRBJ2-5,TRBV28,CASTPRDRGTQYF
TRBJ2-3,TRBV6-1,CASSNPREGTQYF
TRBJ1-1,TRBV6-5,CASSAPGGKNTEAFF
TRBJ2-3,TRBV7-3,CASSLGTAPYTDTQYF
TRBJ2-3,TRBV4-3,CASSHAGGGEGTQYF
TRBJ1-3,TRBV5-4,CASSAAPIGTGGGNTIYF
TRBJ1-4,TRBV2,CASNPGGLGEKLFF
TRBJ2-3,TRBV5-1,CASSFSRGSSTDTQYF
TRBJ2-5,TRBV11-3,CASSFGSQETQYF
TRBJ2-1,TRBV11-1,CASSWDRGNEQFF
TRBJ1-4,TRBV15,CATSRDGLINEKLFF
TRBJ2-2,TRBV7-3,CASSPGPNGELFF
TRBJ2-5,TRBV9,CASSAGPQETQYF
TRBJ2-3,TRBV5-6,CASSSVSADTQYF